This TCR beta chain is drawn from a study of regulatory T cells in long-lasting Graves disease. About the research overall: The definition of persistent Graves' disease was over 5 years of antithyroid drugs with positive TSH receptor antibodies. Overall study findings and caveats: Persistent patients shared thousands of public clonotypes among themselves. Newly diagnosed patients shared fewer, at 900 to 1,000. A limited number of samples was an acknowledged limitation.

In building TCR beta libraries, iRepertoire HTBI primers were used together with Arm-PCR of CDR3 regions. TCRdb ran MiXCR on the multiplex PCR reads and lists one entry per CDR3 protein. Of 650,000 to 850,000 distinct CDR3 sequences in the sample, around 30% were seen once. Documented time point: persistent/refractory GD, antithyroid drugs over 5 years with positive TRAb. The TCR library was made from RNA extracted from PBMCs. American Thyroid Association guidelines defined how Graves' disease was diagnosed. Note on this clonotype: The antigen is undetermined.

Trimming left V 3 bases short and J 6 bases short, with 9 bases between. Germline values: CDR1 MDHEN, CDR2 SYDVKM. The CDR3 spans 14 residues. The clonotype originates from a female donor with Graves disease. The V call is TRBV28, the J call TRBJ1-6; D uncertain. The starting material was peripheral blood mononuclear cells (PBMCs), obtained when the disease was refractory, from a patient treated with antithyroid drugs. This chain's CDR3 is CASSFAGSNSPLHF. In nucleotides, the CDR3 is TGTGCCAGCAGTTTCGCCGGGTCTAATTCACCCCTCCACTTT.